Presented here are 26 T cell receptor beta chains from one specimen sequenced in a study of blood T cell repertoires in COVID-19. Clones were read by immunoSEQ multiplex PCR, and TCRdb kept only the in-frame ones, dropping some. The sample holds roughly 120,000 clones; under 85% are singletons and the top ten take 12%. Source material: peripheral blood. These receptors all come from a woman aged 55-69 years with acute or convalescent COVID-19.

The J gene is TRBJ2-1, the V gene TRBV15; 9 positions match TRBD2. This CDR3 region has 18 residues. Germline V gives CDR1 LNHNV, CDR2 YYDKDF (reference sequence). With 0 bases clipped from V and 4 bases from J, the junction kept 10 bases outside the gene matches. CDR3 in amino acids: CATSRDLSRGGTYNEQFF. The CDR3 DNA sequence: TGTGCCACCAGCAGAGATCTATCGCGGGGGGGAACATACAATGAGCAGTTCTTC.

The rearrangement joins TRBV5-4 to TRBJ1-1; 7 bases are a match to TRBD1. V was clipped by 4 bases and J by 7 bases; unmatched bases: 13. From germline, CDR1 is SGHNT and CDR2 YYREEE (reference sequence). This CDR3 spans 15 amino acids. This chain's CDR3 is CASSTRQGYSGEAFF. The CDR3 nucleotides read TGTGCCAGCAGCACCCGACAGGGCTACTCGGGTGAAGCTTTCTTT.

The CDR3 loop is CASSEEAGGHYGYTF. The CDR3 bases are TGTGCCAGCAGCGAAGAGGCAGGGGGCCACTATGGCTACACCTTC. V is TRBV11-2 and J is TRBJ1-2; TRBD1 agrees at 8 bases. CDR3 size: 15 residues. Trimming took 5 bases from V and 3 from J; bases not matched to a gene: 8. Germline assignment: CDR1 SGHAT and CDR2 FQNNGV.

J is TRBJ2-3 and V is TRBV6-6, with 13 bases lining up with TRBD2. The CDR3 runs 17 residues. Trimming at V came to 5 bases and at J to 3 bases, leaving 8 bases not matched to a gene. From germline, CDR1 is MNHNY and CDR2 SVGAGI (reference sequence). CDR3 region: CASSPSGTSGVTDTQYF. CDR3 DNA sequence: TGTGCCAGCAGTCCTTCCGGGACTAGCGGGGTTACAGATACGCAGTATTTT.

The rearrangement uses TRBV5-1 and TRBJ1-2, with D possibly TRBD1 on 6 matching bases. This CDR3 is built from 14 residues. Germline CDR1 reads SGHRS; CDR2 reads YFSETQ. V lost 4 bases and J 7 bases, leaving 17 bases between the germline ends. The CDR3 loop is CASSNISGGGGYTF. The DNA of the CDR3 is TGCGCCAGCAGCAATATTTCGGGGGGCGGTGGCTACACCTTC. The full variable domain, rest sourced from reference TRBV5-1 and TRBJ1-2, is KAGVTQTPRYLIKTRGQQVTLSCSPISGHRSVSWYQQTPGQGLQFLFEYFSETQRNKGNFPGRFSGRQFSNSRSEMNVSTLELGDSALYLCASSNISGGGGYTFGSGTRLTVV.

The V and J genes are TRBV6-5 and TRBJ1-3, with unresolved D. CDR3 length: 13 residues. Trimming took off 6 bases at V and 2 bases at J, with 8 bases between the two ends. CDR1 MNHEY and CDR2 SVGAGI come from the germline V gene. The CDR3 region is CASRGSPGNTIYF. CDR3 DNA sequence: TGTGCCAGCAGGGGGAGTCCTGGAAACACCATATATTTT.

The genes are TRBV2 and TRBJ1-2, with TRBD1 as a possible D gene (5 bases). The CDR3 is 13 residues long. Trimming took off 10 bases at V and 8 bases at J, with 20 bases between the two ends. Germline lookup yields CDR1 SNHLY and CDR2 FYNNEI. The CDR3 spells CATLAGGDIGYTF. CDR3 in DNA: TGTGCCACCCTGGCCGGGGGTGATATCGGCTACACCTTC.

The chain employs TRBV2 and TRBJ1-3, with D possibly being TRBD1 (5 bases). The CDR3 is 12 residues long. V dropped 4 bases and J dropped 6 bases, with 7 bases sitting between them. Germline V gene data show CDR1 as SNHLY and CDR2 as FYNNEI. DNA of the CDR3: TGTGCCAGCAGTGTAGGGGTAAACACCATATATTTT. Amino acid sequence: CASSVGVNTIYF.

The CDR3 bases are TGTGCCAGCTCACCGTCGGACAGCTCCTACGAGCAGTACGTC. This codes for CASSPSDSSYEQYV. V is TRBV18 and J is TRBJ2-7; the D gene is possibly TRBD1 (6 bases). CDR1 is KGHSH and CDR2 is LQKENI in the germline V gene. Deletions cut 3 bases from V and 0 bases from J, with 9 bases between. The CDR3 has 14 residues.

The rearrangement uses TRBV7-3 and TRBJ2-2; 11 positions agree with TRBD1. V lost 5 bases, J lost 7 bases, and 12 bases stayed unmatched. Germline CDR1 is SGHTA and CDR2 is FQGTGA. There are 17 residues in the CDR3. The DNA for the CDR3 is TGTGCCAGCAGCCCCGGACAGGGGGCGAAGAGAGGCGGGGAGCTGTTTTTT. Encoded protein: CASSPGQGAKRGGELFF.

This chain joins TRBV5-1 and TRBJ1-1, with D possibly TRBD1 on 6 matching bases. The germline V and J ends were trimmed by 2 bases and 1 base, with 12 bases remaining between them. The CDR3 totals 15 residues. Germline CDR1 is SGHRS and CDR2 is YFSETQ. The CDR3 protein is CASSFRGRENTEAFF. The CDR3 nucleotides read TGCGCCAGCAGCTTCAGGGGTAGAGAGAACACTGAAGCTTTCTTT.

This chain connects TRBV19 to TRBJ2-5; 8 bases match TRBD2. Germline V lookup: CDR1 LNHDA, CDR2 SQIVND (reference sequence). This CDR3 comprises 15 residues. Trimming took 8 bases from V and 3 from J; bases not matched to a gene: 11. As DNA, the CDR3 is TGTGCCAGTCAAATGGTAGCGGGGACGAAAGAGACCCAGTACTTC. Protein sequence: CASQMVAGTKETQYF.

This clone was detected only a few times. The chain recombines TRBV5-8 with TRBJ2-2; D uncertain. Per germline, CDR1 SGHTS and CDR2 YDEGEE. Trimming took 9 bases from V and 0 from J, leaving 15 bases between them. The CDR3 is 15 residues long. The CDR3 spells CATPGTDANTGELFF. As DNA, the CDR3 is TGTGCCACCCCCGGCACAGACGCGAACACCGGGGAGCTGTTTTTT. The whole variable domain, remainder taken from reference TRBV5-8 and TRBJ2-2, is EAGVTQSPTHLIKTRGQQATLRCSPISGHTSVYWYQQALGLGLQFLLWYDEGEERNRGNFPPRFSGRQFPNYSSELNVNALELEDSALYLCATPGTDANTGELFFGEGSRLTVL.

This chain's CDR3 is CASSPFRGYSGANVLTF. The CDR3 DNA reads TGTGCCAGCAGTCCTTTCCGGGGGTACTCTGGGGCCAACGTCCTGACTTTC. The rearrangement links TRBV14 to TRBJ2-6; the D gene is possibly TRBD2 (6 bases). This CDR3 comprises 17 residues. The germline gives CDR1 SGHDN, CDR2 FVKESK. V dropped 6 bases and J dropped 0 bases, with 15 bases sitting between them.

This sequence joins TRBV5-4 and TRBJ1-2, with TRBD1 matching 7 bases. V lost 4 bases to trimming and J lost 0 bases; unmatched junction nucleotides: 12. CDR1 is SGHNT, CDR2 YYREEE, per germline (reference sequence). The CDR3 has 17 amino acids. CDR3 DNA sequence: TGTGCCAGCAGCCTCCGGACAGGTCGGCCGGCTAACTATGGCTACACCTTC. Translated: CASSLRTGRPANYGYTF.

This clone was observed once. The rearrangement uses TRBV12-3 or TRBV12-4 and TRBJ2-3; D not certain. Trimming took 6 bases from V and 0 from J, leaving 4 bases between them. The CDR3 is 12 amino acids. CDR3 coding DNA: TGTGCCAGCAGGGCTAGCACAGATACGCAGTATTTT. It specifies CASRASTDTQYF.

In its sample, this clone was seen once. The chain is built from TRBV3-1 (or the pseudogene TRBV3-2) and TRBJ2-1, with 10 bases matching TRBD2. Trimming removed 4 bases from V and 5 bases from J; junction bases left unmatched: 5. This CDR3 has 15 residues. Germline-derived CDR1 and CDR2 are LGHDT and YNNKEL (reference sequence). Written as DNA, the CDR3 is TGTGCCAGCAGCCTTAGCGGGGGGCGGGACAATGAGCAGTTCTTC. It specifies CASSLSGGRDNEQFF.

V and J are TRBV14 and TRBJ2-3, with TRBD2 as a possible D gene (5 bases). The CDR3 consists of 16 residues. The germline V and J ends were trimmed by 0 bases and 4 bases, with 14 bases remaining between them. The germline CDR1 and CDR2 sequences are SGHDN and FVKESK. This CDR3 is CASSQDRGFGSDTQYF. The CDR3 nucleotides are TGTGCCAGCAGCCAAGATCGAGGGTTTGGATCAGATACGCAGTATTTT.

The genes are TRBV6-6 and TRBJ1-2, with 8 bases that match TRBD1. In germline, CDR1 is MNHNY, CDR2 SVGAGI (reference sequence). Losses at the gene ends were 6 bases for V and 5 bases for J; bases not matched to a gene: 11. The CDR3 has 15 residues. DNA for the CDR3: TGTGCCAGCAGGCCCAACGGACAGGGTCGGTATGGCTACACCTTC. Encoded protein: CASRPNGQGRYGYTF.

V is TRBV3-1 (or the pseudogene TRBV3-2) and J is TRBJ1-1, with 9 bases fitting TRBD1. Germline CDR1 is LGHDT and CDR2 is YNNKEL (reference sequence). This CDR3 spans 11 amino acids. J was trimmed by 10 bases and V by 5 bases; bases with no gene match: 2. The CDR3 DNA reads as TGTGCCAGCAGCGACAGGGGGAGAGCTTTCTTT. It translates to CASSDRGRAFF.

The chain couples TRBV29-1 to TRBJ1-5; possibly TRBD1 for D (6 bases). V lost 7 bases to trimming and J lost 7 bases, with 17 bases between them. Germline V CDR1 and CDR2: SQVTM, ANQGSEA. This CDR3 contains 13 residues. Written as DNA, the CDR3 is TGCAGCGCGTCTACAGGGATGGGACAGCCCCAGCATTTT. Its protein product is CSASTGMGQPQHF.

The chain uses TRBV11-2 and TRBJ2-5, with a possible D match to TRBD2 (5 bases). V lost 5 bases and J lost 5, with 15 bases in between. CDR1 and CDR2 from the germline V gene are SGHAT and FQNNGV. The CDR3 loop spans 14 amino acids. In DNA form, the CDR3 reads TGTGCCAGCAGCCGAGAGGGTGGAAGGGAGACCCAGTACTTC. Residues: CASSREGGRETQYF.

The CDR3 DNA sequence: TGTGCCAGCAGTGAGGTGGGGCTTGGCCGGGACACTGAAGCTTTCTTT. Its protein product is CASSEVGLGRDTEAFF. The chain uses TRBV2 and TRBJ1-1; tentatively, D is TRBD1 (5 bases). The V end lost 3 bases, the J end lost 3 bases, and 17 bases lay between the germline ends. CDR1 and CDR2 (germline): SNHLY, FYNNEI. The CDR3 runs 16 residues.

The CDR3, as DNA: TGTGCCAGCAGCTTGGCTGCTAGCGGGCCCGGGGAGCTGTTTTTT. Translated: CASSLAASGPGELFF. V gene TRBV5-6 combines with J gene TRBJ2-2; TRBD2 aligns across 8 bases. The CDR3 has 15 residues. Germline assignment: CDR1 SGHDT and CDR2 YYEEEE. The trim removed 0 bases at V and 6 bases at J, leaving 4 bases unmatched.

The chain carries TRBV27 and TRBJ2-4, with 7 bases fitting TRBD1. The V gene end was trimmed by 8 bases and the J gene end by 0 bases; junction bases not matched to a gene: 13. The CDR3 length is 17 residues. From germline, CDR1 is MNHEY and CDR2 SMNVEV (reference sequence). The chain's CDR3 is CASGDPGTALAKNIQYF. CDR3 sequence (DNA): TGTGCCAGCGGTGACCCCGGGACAGCCCTAGCCAAAAACATTCAGTACTTC.

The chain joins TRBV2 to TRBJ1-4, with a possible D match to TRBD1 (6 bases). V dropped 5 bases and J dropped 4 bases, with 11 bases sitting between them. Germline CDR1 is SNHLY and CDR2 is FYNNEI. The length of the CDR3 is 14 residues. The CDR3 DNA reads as TGTGCCAGCAGTTTGACAGGTAGTAATGAAAAACTGTTTTTT. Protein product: CASSLTGSNEKLFF.